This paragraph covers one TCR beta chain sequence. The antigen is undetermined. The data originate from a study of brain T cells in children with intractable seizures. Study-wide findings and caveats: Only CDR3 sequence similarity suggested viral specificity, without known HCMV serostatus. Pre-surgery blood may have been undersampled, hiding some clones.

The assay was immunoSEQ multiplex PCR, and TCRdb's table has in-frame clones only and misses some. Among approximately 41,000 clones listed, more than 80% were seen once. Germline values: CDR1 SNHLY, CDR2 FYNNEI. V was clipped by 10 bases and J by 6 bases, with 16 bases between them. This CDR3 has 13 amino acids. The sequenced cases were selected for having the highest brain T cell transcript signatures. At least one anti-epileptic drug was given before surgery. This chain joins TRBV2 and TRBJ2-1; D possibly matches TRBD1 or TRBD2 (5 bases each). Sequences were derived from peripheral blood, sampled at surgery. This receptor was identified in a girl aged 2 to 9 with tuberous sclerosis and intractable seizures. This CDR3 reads CATHGDRSNEQFF. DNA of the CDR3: TGTGCCACTCATGGGGACCGTAGCAATGAGCAGTTCTTC.